The 32 T cell receptor beta chains in this list originate from one sample, sequenced in a study of cytomegalovirus exposure and HLA in healthy donors (dated by TCRdb to the late 2010s). Receptor amplification or capture employed the immunoSEQ multiplex PCR assay. For the multiplex PCR, a mixture combining 60 forward primers for TCR Vbeta segments and 13 reverse primers for TCR Jbeta segments was used. In TCRdb, the immuneACCESS table is reduced to in-frame sequences with V and J assigned. These tables do not hold every clone; where another copy was compared, an unresolved V gene accounts for under half, and the others remain unexplained. This sample has under 200,000 clones in its table, and approximately 80% of those were observed once. Approximately 1.8% of the sample lies in the top ten. Sequenced sample: PBMCs. The receptors originated from a woman in her thirties in good health and CMV-seronegative.

This clone was counted a single time. This sequence joins TRBV29-1 and TRBJ1-5, with a tentative D call TRBD1 (5 bases). CDR3 length: 12 residues. Trimming removed 4 bases at V and 3 bases at J, with 7 bases between. Germline V gene sequence: CDR1 SQVTM, CDR2 ANQGSEA. CDR3 bases: TGCAGCGTTGGACAGCTCAATCAGCCCCAGCATTTT. Translation: CSVGQLNQPQHF.

This chain uses TRBV9 with TRBJ2-7; TRBD1 aligns across 10 bases. Germline V lookup: CDR1 SGDLS, CDR2 YYNGEE. V gave up 7 bases and J gave up 4 bases; unmatched junction bases: 5. The CDR3 runs to 13 residues. The CDR3 is CASCDRGPYEQYF. CDR3 bases: TGTGCCAGCTGTGACAGGGGGCCATACGAGCAGTACTTC. Supplemented by reference TRBV9 and TRBJ2-7, the full variable domain reads DSGVTQTPKHLITATGQRVTLRCSPRSGDLSVYWYQQSLDQGLQFLIQYYNGEERAKGNILERFSAQQFPDLHSELNLSSLELGDSALYFCASCDRGPYEQYFGPGTRLTVT.

V and J are TRBV5-1 and TRBJ1-5; D is ambiguous. CDR1 is SGHRS, CDR2 YFSETQ, per germline. V gave up 0 bases and J gave up 3 bases, with 10 bases separating them. This CDR3 is built from 15 residues. The CDR3 protein is CASSLDSGANQPQHF. The CDR3 DNA is TGCGCCAGCAGCTTGGACAGCGGAGCCAATCAGCCCCAGCATTTT.

This clone was picked up a small number of times. V is TRBV9 and J is TRBJ1-2, with 7 nucleotides matching TRBD1. Unmatched junction bases numbered 12, after V lost 4 bases and J lost 6 bases. The germline CDR1 and CDR2 sequences are SGDLS and YYNGEE. CDR3 size: 15 residues. The CDR3 protein is CASSPRGTAKDGYTF. As DNA, the CDR3 is TGTGCCAGCAGCCCTAGAGGGACAGCAAAAGATGGCTACACCTTC.

This clone appeared a single time. The chain carries TRBV7-6 and TRBJ1-1; the match to TRBD1 covers 7 bases. With 2 bases clipped from V and 10 bases from J, the junction kept 4 bases outside the gene matches. Looked up from germline, CDR1 is SGHVS and CDR2 is FNYEAQ. The CDR3 runs to 12 residues. The CDR3 spells CASSLLRGRAFF. The CDR3 nucleotides read TGTGCCAGCAGCTTATTAAGGGGGCGAGCTTTCTTT.

CDR3 nucleotide sequence: TGTGCCAGCAGCCCTACAGGGTTTCTTGAAGCTTTCTTT. Its translation is CASSPTGFLEAFF. The chain uses TRBV5-6 and TRBJ1-1; D perhaps matches TRBD1 (6 bases). Germline loops: CDR1 SGHDT, CDR2 YYEEEE. This CDR3 is built from 13 residues. The ends were cut back, 4 bases at V and 7 bases at J, with 14 bases in the middle.

This clone showed up just a few times. The gene calls are TRBV5-1 and TRBJ2-2, with 10 bases that match TRBD1. V dropped 4 bases and J dropped 4; count of bases not matched to a gene: 7. This CDR3 contains 16 residues. Germline V CDR1 and CDR2: SGHRS, YFSETQ. CDR3 sequence: CASSPGQGLGTGELFF. CDR3 coding DNA: TGCGCCAGCAGCCCGGGACAGGGGCTTGGCACCGGGGAGCTGTTTTTT.

The V and J genes are TRBV2 and TRBJ1-2; 8 bases fit TRBD1. This CDR3 is built from 13 residues. Germline CDR1 is SNHLY and CDR2 is FYNNEI. With V trimmed by 1 base and J by 7 bases, 2 bases remained unmatched. This CDR3 reads CASSEGDRFGYTF. Here the CDR3 DNA reads TGTGCCAGCAGTGAAGGGGACAGGTTTGGCTACACCTTC. Full variable domain (remainder filled in from reference TRBV2 and TRBJ1-2): EPEVTQTPSHQVTQMGQEVILRCVPISNHLYFYWYRQILGQKVEFLVSFYNNEISEKSEIFDDQFSVERPDGSNFTLKIRSTKLEDSAMYFCASSEGDRFGYTFGSGTRLTVV.

The rearrangement links TRBV5-1 to TRBJ1-1; D remains unclear. This CDR3 comprises 17 residues. Per the germline V gene, CDR1 is SGHRS and CDR2 is YFSETQ. Trimming left V 0 bases short and J 1 base short, with 16 bases between. In nucleotides, the CDR3 is TGCGCCAGCAGCTTGGGTGCGGGAGAGGGAGCGAACACTGAAGCTTTCTTT. It is translated as CASSLGAGEGANTEAFF.

The rearrangement links TRBV18 to TRBJ1-2; 9 bases are shared with TRBD1. The CDR3 sequence is 15 residues long. The germline V gene encodes CDR1 KGHSH and CDR2 LQKENI. V trimming: 6 bases; J trimming: 6 bases; junction bases outside the gene matches: 11. CDR3 region: CASSHLGTGRDGYTF. CDR3 in DNA: TGTGCCAGCTCCCACCTCGGGACAGGGCGGGATGGCTACACCTTC.

The chain combines TRBV19 with TRBJ2-3, with TRBD2 identical over 7 bases. This CDR3 contains 14 residues. The V gene's germline CDR1 is LNHDA and CDR2 SQIVND (reference sequence). Trimming at V came to 6 bases and at J to 6 bases, leaving 9 bases not matched to a gene. For the CDR3, the DNA is TGTGCCAGTAGCCAAGGACTAGGGTTCGATACGCAGTATTTT. As protein: CASSQGLGFDTQYF.

This chain uses TRBV4-3 with TRBJ2-1; possible D gene TRBD2, 5 bases. From germline, CDR1 is LGHNA and CDR2 YSLEER. This CDR3 contains 17 residues. The germline V and J ends were trimmed by 2 bases and 0 bases, with 14 bases remaining between them. The CDR3 nucleotides are TGCGCCAGCAGCCAAACTACTAGGGCCCACTCCTACAATGAGCAGTTCTTC. Protein sequence: CASSQTTRAHSYNEQFF.

This clone was counted between two and nine times. This rearrangement joins TRBV5-1 to TRBJ1-1; tentatively, D is TRBD1 (6 bases). The CDR3 is 14 amino acids. CDR1 is SGHRS and CDR2 is YFSETQ in the germline V gene. V dropped 2 bases and J dropped 1 base, with 9 bases sitting between them. The CDR3 DNA follows: TGCGCCAGCAGCTTTTCACAGGGGAACACTGAAGCTTTCTTT. This translates into CASSFSQGNTEAFF.

In regard to this clone: Other nucleotide sequences from this sample produce the same CDR3. The V and J genes are TRBV7-2 and TRBJ1-5; weak D call: TRBD1 (5 bases). The CDR3 is made up of 13 amino acids. Trimming removed 5 bases at V and 2 bases at J, with 7 bases between. Germline V gene sequence: CDR1 SGHTA, CDR2 FQGNSA. Written as DNA, the CDR3 is TGTGCCAGCAGCCAACAGGGCAATCAGCCCCAGCATTTT. Its protein is CASSQQGNQPQHF.

The V and J genes are TRBV5-4 and TRBJ2-7; 7 nucleotides align to TRBD2. Looked up from germline, CDR1 is SGHNT and CDR2 is YYREEE (reference sequence). J was trimmed by 1 base and V by 0 bases; bases with no gene match: 10. This CDR3 is built from 17 residues. For the CDR3, the DNA is TGTGCCAGCAGCTTGGGGGGGGGACTGGGCTCTTCCTACGAGCAGTACTTC. Translating gives CASSLGGGLGSSYEQYF.

This chain's CDR3 is CASSLGGRGYNEQFF. DNA of the CDR3: TGCGCCAGCAGCTTGGGTGGCAGGGGGTACAATGAGCAGTTCTTC. J is TRBJ2-1 and V is TRBV5-1, with 7 positions matching TRBD1. Germline CDR1 and CDR2: SGHRS and YFSETQ. The CDR3 consists of 15 residues. J lost 4 bases, V lost 0 bases, and 4 bases had no gene match.

This chain connects TRBV7-3 to TRBJ2-7; 8 bases are shared with TRBD2. Germline-derived CDR1 and CDR2 are SGHTA and FQGTGA. Trimming at V came to 5 bases and at J to 2 bases, leaving 8 bases not matched to a gene. The CDR3 runs 15 residues. The CDR3 loop reads CASSPGSGGPYEQYF. The CDR3 DNA reads as TGTGCCAGCAGCCCGGGAAGCGGGGGCCCCTACGAGCAGTACTTC.

A single count supports this clone. CDR3: CASSQDGTGLSNEKLFF. The CDR3 DNA reads as TGCGCCAGCAGCCAAGATGGGACAGGGCTTTCTAATGAAAAACTGTTTTTT. This chain links TRBV4-1 with TRBJ1-4, with 9 bases matching TRBD1. Germline V gene sequence: CDR1 MGHRA, CDR2 YSYEKL. Trimming cost V 0 bases and J 3 bases; bases outside gene matches: 5. The CDR3 spans 17 residues.

The chain has TRBV6-4 and TRBJ2-1; TRBD1 aligns across 9 bases. Looked up from germline, CDR1 is MRHNA and CDR2 is SNTAGT. V lost 0 bases, J lost 1 base, and 1 base stayed unmatched. The CDR3 runs to 16 residues. CDR3 coding DNA: TGTGCCAGCAGTGACTCTGGACAGGGGTCCTACAATGAGCAGTTCTTC. This codes for CASSDSGQGSYNEQFF.

The sample holds a few counts of this clone. The rearrangement uses TRBV2 and TRBJ2-3, with D uncertain. The CDR3 has 12 amino acids. The V gene lost 2 bases and the J gene lost 5 bases, with 5 bases spanning the gap. CDR1 SNHLY and CDR2 FYNNEI come from the germline V gene. The CDR3 sequence is CASSEPLDTQYF. CDR3 nucleotides: TGTGCCAGCAGTGAACCCTTAGATACGCAGTATTTT.

This rearrangement joins TRBV11-2 to TRBJ2-1; a weak D match, TRBD2 (5 bases). CDR3 size: 16 residues. Trimming removed 5 bases at V and 1 base at J, with 15 bases between. Germline V CDR1 and CDR2: SGHAT, FQNNGV. CDR3 DNA sequence: TGTGCCAGCAGCCCAATAGGACTTAATTCCTACAATGAGCAGTTCTTC. This translates into CASSPIGLNSYNEQFF.

This clone appeared a few times. The chain uses TRBV9 and TRBJ1-2; D unclear. Deletions cut 3 bases from V and 3 bases from J, with 21 bases between. Germline CDR1 is SGDLS and CDR2 is YYNGEE. The CDR3 has 17 amino acids. The CDR3 spells CASSAPLEGSLDYGYTF. The CDR3, as DNA: TGTGCCAGCAGCGCCCCCCTTGAGGGAAGTTTAGACTATGGCTACACCTTC.

Details on this clone: This sample also contains other DNA sequences that code for the same CDR3. The chain employs TRBV27 and TRBJ2-7; 8 positions agree with TRBD1. V gave up 0 bases and J gave up 4 bases; unmatched junction bases: 5. This CDR3 comprises 15 residues. Germline lookup yields CDR1 MNHEY and CDR2 SMNVEV (reference sequence). The CDR3 sequence: CASSLSGQGSYEQYF. CDR3 in DNA: TGTGCCAGCAGTTTATCAGGACAGGGAAGTTACGAGCAGTACTTC.

This clone was recorded only once. An end of the junction does not agree with germline; a read error may underlie this. The chain couples TRBV7-9 to TRBJ1-5, with D tentatively TRBD1 (6 bases). Germline V gives CDR1 SEHNR, CDR2 FQNEAQ (reference sequence). The CDR3 sequence is 17 residues long. In nucleotides, the CDR3 is TGTTCCAGCAGCCATGGGGGTCCAGGGGCCAACAATCAGCCCCAGCATTTT. It specifies CSSSHGGPGANNQPQHF.

This chain connects TRBV4-2 to TRBJ2-7, with 8 bases lining up with TRBD2. The J segment lost 0 bases and the V segment lost 0 bases, leaving 1 base of the junction unmatched. CDR3 length equals 15 residues. Germline V lookup: CDR1 LGHNA, CDR2 YNFKEQ. The CDR3 region has the DNA TGTGCCAGCAGCCAAGATCTAGCGGGCTCCTACGAGCAGTACTTC. It translates to CASSQDLAGSYEQYF.

The chain is built from TRBV23-1 and TRBJ1-2; TRBD1 aligns across 10 bases. TRBV23-1 qualifies as an ORF whose function is uncertain. With 0 bases clipped from V and 6 bases from J, the junction kept 10 bases outside the gene matches. The CDR3 runs to 17 residues. CDR3 sequence reads: CASSQSLGTGVKDGYTF. The CDR3 DNA is TGCGCCAGCAGTCAATCGTTAGGGACAGGGGTTAAGGATGGCTACACCTTC.

The genes are TRBV6-1 and TRBJ2-7; weak D call: TRBD1 (5 bases). V was shortened by 5 bases and J by 5 bases, with 10 bases between the two germline ends. Germline CDR1 MNHNS, CDR2 SASEGT. The CDR3 sequence is 12 residues long. CDR3: CASSSTTDEQYF. CDR3 coding DNA: TGTGCCAGCAGTTCCACGACAGACGAGCAGTACTTC.

This clone was observed a single time. The gene calls are TRBV29-1 and TRBJ2-7; TRBD1 is a possible D gene (6 bases). Germline-derived CDR1 and CDR2 are SQVTM and ANQGSEA. There are 13 residues in the CDR3. V lost 6 bases, J lost 5 bases, and 17 bases lay in between. In DNA, the CDR3 is TGCAGCGTGGGGAAGGATAGGGGGAACGAGCAGTACTTC. It translates to CSVGKDRGNEQYF.

J is TRBJ1-2 and V is TRBV27; TRBD1 matches at 8 bases. CDR3 length equals 13 residues. CDR1 MNHEY and CDR2 SMNVEV come from the germline V gene (reference sequence). Germline trimming cut 6 bases from V and 8 bases from J; bases unmatched to any gene: 8. This CDR3 reads CASSVWTGQGYTF. CDR3 sequence (DNA): TGTGCCAGCAGCGTATGGACAGGGCAGGGCTACACCTTC.

This clone was found a few times. Other DNA sequences of this sample code for an identical CDR3. This chain links TRBV2 with TRBJ2-5; TRBD2 agrees at 7 bases. Germline CDR1 reads SNHLY; CDR2 reads FYNNEI. Germline trimming cut 8 bases from V and 3 bases from J; bases unmatched to any gene: 3. This CDR3 has 12 amino acids. DNA of the CDR3: TGTGCCAGCGGGCTAGCGGAAGAGACCCAGTACTTC. It encodes CASGLAEETQYF.

A word on this clone: Distinct nucleotide sequences in the sample also encode this CDR3. The V and J genes are TRBV7-9 and TRBJ2-3; 7 nucleotides match TRBD2. From germline, CDR1 is SEHNR and CDR2 FQNEAQ (reference sequence). The CDR3 sequence is 15 residues long. With V trimmed by 3 bases and J by 1 base, 4 bases remained unmatched. The CDR3 nucleotides read TGTGCCAGCAGCTTGGCAGGGAGGGGCACAGATACGCAGTATTTT. Its translation: CASSLAGRGTDTQYF.

By its share, this clone is medium-sized. V and J are TRBV2 and TRBJ2-6; weak D call: TRBD2 (5 bases). CDR1 is SNHLY, CDR2 FYNNEI, per germline. Trimming left V 7 bases short and J 6 bases short, with 10 bases between. This CDR3 comprises 13 residues. CDR3 sequence reads: CASTRAEANVLTF. In nucleotides, the CDR3 is TGTGCCAGCACGCGGGCTGAGGCCAACGTCCTGACTTTC.